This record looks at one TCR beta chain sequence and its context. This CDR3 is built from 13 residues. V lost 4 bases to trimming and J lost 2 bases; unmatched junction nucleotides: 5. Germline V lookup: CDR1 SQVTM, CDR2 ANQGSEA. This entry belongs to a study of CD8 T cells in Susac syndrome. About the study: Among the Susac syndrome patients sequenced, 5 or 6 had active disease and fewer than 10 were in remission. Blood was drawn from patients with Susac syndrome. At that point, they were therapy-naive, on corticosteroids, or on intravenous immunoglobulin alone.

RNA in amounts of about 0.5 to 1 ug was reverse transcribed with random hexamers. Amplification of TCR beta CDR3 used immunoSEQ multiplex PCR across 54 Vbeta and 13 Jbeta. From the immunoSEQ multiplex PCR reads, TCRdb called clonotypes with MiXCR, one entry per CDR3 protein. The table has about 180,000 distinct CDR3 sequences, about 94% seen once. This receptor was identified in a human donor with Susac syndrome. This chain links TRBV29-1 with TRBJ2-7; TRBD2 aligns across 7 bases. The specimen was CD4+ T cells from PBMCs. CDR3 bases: TGCAGCGTTGGAGAAGCGGGGACCTACGAGCAGTACTTC. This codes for CSVGEAGTYEQYF.